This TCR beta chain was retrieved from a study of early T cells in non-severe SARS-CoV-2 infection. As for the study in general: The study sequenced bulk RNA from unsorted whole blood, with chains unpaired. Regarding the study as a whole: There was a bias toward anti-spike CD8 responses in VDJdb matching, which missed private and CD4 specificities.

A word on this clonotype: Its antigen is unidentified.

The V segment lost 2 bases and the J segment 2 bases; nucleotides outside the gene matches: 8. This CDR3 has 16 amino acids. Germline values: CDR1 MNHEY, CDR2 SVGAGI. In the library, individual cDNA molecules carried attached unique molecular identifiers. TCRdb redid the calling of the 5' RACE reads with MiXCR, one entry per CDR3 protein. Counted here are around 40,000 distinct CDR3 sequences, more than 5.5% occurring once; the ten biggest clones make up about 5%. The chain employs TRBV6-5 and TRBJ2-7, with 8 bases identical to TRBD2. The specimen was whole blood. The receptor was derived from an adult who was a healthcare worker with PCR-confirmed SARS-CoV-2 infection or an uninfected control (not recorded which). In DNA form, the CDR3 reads TGTGCCAGCAGTTACGCCGGGAGGGGAGGGACCTACGAGCAGTACTTC. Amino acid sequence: CASSYAGRGGTYEQYF.